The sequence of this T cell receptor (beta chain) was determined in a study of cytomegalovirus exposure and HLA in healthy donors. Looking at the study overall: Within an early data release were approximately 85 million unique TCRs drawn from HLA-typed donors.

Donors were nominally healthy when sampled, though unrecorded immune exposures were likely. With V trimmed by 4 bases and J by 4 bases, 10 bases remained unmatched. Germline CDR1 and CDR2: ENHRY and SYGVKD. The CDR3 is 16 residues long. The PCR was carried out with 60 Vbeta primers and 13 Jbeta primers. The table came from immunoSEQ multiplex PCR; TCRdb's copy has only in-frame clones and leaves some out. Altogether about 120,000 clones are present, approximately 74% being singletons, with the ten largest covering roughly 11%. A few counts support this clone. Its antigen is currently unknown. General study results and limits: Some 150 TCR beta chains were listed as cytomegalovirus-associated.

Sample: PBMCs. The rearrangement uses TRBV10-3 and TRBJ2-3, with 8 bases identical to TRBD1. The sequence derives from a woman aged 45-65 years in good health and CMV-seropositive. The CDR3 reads CAISGSDRGSSDTQYF. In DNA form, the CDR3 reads TGTGCCATCAGTGGAAGCGACAGGGGAAGTTCAGATACGCAGTATTTT.